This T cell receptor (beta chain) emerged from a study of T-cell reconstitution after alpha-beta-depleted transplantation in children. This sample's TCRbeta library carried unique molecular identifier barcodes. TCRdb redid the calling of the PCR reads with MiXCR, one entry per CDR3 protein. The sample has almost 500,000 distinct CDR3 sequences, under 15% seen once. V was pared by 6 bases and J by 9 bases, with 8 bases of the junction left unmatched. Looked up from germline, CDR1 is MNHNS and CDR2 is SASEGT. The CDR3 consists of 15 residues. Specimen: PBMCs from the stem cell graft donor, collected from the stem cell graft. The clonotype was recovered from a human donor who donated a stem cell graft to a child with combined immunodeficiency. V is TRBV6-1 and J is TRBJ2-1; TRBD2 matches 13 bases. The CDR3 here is CASSELAGGRVEQFF. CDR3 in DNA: TGTGCCAGCAGCGAACTAGCGGGGGGGCGGGTTGAGCAGTTCTTC.